Listed below are T cell receptor beta chains from one sample, sequenced in a study of identical twins. MiXCR, applied by TCRdb to the 5' RACE reads, yields one record per CDR3 protein. The sample shows roughly 710,000 distinct CDR3 sequences, roughly 6% of them seen only once. Sequences were obtained from naive T cells sorted from blood. All receptors derive from a man in his late teens or twenties in good health. The CDR3 runs from the conserved cysteine through the conserved F or W. D genes are given only for firm matches. Size is stated for part of the rows, as once, few or many counts, or as a class when the clone is expanded.

V	length	D	size	J	CDR3	DNA
TRBV6-2/TRBV6-3	15	NA	NA	TRBJ2-2	CASSYIRGNTGELFF	TGTGCCAGCAGTTACATCAGGGGAAACACCGGGGAGCTGTTTTTT
TRBV5-5	14	TRBD1	many	TRBJ1-4	CASGLGQGNEKLFF	TGTGCCAGCGGTCTGGGACAGGGTAATGAAAAACTGTTTTTT
TRBV3-1	15	NA	NA	TRBJ2-5	CASSPRTNPGETQYF	TGTGCCAGCAGCCCACGGACGAATCCAGGAGAGACCCAGTACTTC
TRBV12-3/TRBV12-4	13	NA	many	TRBJ2-1	CASRAHLVDEQFF	TGTGCCAGCAGGGCCCACCTCGTCGATGAGCAGTTCTTC
TRBV5-1	16	TRBD2	many	TRBJ2-1	CASSSSGTPTYNEQFF	TGCGCCAGCAGCTCTAGCGGGACCCCTACCTACAATGAGCAGTTCTTC
TRBV24-1	16	TRBD2	many	TRBJ2-1	CATSDMTSGSTNEQFF	TGTGCCACCAGTGATATGACTAGCGGGAGTACAAATGAGCAGTTCTTC
TRBV10-3	12	TRBD2	many	TRBJ2-1	CAISQTSGSGFF	TGTGCCATCAGTCAAACTAGCGGGAGTGGGTTCTTC
TRBV6-1	15	NA	NA	TRBJ2-3	CASSEAGAGTDTQYF	TGTGCCAGCAGTGAAGCGGGGGCAGGCACAGATACGCAGTATTTT
TRBV20-1	15	NA	many	TRBJ2-3	CSAIQGAASTDTQYF	TGCAGTGCTATCCAAGGGGCAGCTAGCACAGATACGCAGTATTTT
TRBV7-9	12	NA	many	TRBJ2-4	CASSLGLDIQYF	TGTGCCAGCAGCTTAGGATTGGACATTCAGTACTTC
TRBV9	18	NA	few	TRBJ2-6	CASSVRVERSSGANVLTF	TGTGCCAGCAGCGTACGTGTAGAGCGGAGCTCTGGGGCCAACGTCCTGACTTTC
TRBV27	16	TRBD1	many	TRBJ2-5	CASSPHTTGDEETQYF	TGTGCCAGCAGTCCCCACACGACAGGGGACGAAGAGACCCAGTACTTC
TRBV7-6	18	TRBD2	NA	TRBJ2-1	CASSPDPQLAGGPHEQFF	TGTGCCAGCAGCCCAGATCCCCAACTAGCGGGAGGGCCCCATGAGCAGTTCTTC
TRBV7-8	18	TRBD2	NA	TRBJ2-3	CASSLRLAGEGGTDTQYF	TGTGCCAGCAGCTTAAGATTAGCGGGAGAAGGTGGGACAGATACGCAGTATTTT
TRBV12-3/TRBV12-4	13	NA	few	TRBJ2-7	CASSPRVAYEQYF	TGTGCCAGTAGCCCCCGGGTAGCCTACGAGCAGTACTTC
TRBV12-3/TRBV12-4	16	NA	NA	TRBJ2-3	CASTKGVLQGPDTQYF	TGTGCCAGCACAAAGGGGGTTCTGCAGGGTCCAGATACGCAGTATTTT
TRBV24-1	14	TRBD2	few	TRBJ2-1	CATSDVGGSNEQFF	TGTGCCACCAGTGATGTGGGGGGGTCCAATGAGCAGTTCTTC
TRBV20-1	13	NA	many	TRBJ2-2	CSARVRLGGELFF	TGCAGTGCTAGAGTTCGCCTGGGAGGGGAGCTGTTTTTT
TRBV5-5	16	NA	many	TRBJ2-3	CASSLLLPRPTDTQYF	TGTGCCAGCAGCTTGTTGCTCCCCCGACCGACAGATACGCAGTATTTT
TRBV7-9	16	TRBD2	NA	TRBJ2-1	CASSPTTSGTYNEQFF	TGTGCCAGCAGCCCAACGACTAGCGGGACGTACAATGAGCAGTTCTTC
TRBV5-5	16	NA	many	TRBJ2-4	CASRPPVPLAKNIQYF	TGTGCCAGCAGACCACCCGTCCCACTCGCCAAAAACATTCAGTACTTC
TRBV5-1	13	TRBD2	many	TRBJ2-7	CASSVTSGYEQYF	TGCGCCAGCAGTGTGACTAGCGGCTACGAGCAGTACTTC
TRBV9	13	NA	many	TRBJ1-3	CASSTGRMDTIYF	TGTGCCAGCAGCACGGGCCGAATGGACACCATATATTTT
TRBV11-2	15	NA	many	TRBJ2-1	CASSLNSGNYNEQFF	TGTGCCAGCAGCCTCAATTCGGGAAACTACAATGAGCAGTTCTTC
TRBV12-3/TRBV12-4	12	NA	many	TRBJ1-2	CASTSGRGGYTF	TGTGCCAGCACCTCGGGCAGGGGTGGCTACACCTTC
TRBV11-2	16	TRBD2	NA	TRBJ2-1	CASSPASGRAYNEQFF	TGTGCCAGCAGCCCCGCTAGCGGGAGGGCTTACAATGAGCAGTTCTTC
TRBV14	13	NA	many	TRBJ2-7	CASSQVGGLEQYF	TGTGCCAGCAGCCAAGTTGGAGGGTTGGAGCAGTACTTC
TRBV19	13	TRBD1	NA	TRBJ2-7	CASTGQGPHEQYF	TGTGCCAGTACGGGACAGGGTCCCCACGAGCAGTACTTC
TRBV28	14	NA	many	TRBJ1-1	CASSISGGNTEAFF	TGTGCCAGCAGTATTTCAGGAGGGAACACTGAAGCTTTCTTT
TRBV30	11	NA	few	TRBJ2-1	CACNVLDTQFF	TGTGCCTGTAATGTACTGGATACACAGTTCTTC
TRBV7-3	15	NA	NA	TRBJ2-1	CASSLRAGVYNEQFF	TGTGCCAGCAGCTTAAGGGCAGGGGTGTACAATGAGCAGTTCTTC
TRBV12-3/TRBV12-4	11	NA	many	TRBJ2-7	CASKVSVEQYF	TGTGCCAGCAAGGTCTCGGTTGAGCAGTACTTC